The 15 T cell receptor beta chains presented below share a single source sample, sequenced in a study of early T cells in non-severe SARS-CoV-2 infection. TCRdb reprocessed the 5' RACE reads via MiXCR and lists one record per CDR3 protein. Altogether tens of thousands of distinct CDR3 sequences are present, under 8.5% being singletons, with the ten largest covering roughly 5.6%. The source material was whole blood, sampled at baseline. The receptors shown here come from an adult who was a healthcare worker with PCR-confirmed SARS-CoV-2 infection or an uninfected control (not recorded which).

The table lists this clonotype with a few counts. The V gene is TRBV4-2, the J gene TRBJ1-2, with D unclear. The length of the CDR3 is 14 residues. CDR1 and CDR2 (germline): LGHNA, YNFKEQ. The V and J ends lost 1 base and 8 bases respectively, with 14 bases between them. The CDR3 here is CASSQASEPGGYTF. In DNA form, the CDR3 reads TGTGCCAGCAGCCAAGCGTCGGAACCTGGCGGCTACACCTTC.

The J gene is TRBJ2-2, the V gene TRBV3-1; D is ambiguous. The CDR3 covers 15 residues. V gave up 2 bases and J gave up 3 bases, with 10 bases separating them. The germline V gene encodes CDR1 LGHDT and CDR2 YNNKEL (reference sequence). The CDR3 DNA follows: TGTGCCAGCAGCCAACTTTCAGGCTACACCGGGGAGCTGTTTTTT. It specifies CASSQLSGYTGELFF. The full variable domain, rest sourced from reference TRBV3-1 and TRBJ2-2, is DTAVSQTPKYLVTQMGNDKSIKCEQNLGHDTMYWYKQDSKKFLKIMFSYNNKELIINETVPNRFSPKSPDKAHLNLHINSLELGDSAVYFCASSQLSGYTGELFFGEGSRLTVL.

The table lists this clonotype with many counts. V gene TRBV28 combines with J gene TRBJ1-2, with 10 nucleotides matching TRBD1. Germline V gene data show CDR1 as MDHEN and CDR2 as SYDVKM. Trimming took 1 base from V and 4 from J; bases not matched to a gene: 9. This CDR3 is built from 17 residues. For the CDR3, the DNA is TGTGCCAGCAGTTTATTGGGGGACAGGGGTGGACTCTATGGCTACACCTTC. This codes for CASSLLGDRGGLYGYTF.

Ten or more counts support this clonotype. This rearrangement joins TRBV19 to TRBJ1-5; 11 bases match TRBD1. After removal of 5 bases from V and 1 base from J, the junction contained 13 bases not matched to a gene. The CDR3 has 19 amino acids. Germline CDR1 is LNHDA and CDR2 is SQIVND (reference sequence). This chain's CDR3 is CASSPRPRTGGWSNQPQHF. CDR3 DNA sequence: TGTGCCAGTAGTCCCCGACCAAGGACAGGGGGCTGGAGCAATCAGCCCCAGCATTTT.

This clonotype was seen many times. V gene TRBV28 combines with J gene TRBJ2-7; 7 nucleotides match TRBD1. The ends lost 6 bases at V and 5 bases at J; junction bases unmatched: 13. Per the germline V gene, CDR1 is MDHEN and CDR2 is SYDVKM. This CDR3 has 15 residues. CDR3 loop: CASRDTTGYNDEQYF. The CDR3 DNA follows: TGTGCCAGCAGGGACACGACAGGGTACAATGACGAGCAGTACTTC. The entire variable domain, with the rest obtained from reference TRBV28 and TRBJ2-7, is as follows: DVKVTQSSRYLVKRTGEKVFLECVQDMDHENMFWYRQDPGLGLRLIYFSYDVKMKEKGDIPEGYSVSREKKERFSLILESASTNQTSMYLCASRDTTGYNDEQYFGPGTRLTVT.

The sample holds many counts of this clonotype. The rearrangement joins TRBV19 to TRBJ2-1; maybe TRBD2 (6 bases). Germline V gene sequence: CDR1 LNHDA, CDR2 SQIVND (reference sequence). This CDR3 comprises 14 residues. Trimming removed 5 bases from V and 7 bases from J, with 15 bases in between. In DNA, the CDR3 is TGTGCCAGTAGTCCAGGGACTCCCTGGAATGAGCAGTTCTTC. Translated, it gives CASSPGTPWNEQFF.

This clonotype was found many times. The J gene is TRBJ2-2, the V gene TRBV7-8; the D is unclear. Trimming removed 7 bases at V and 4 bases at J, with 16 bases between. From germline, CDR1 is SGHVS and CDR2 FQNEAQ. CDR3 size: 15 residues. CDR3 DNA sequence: TGTGCCAGCACAAAGCACTGGACGGGCACCGGGGAGCTGTTTTTT. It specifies CASTKHWTGTGELFF.

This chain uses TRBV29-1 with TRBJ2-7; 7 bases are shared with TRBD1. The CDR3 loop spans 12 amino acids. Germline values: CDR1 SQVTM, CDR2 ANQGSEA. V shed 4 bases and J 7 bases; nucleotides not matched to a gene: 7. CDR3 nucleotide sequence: TGCAGCGTTGGGCTGACAGGGCTGGAGCAGTACTTC. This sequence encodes CSVGLTGLEQYF.

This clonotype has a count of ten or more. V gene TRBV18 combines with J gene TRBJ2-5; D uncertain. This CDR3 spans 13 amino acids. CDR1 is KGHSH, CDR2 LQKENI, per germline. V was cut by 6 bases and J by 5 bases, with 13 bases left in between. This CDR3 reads CASSQTTSETQYF. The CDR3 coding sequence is TGTGCCAGCTCGCAAACCACATCGGAGACCCAGTACTTC.

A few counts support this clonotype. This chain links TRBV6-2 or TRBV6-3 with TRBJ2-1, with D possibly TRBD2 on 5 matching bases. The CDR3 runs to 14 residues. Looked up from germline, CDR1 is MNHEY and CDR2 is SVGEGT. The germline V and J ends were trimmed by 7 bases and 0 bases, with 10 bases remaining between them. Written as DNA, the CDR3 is TGTGCCAGCACTATCCGGGGCTCCTACAATGAGCAGTTCTTC. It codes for CASTIRGSYNEQFF.

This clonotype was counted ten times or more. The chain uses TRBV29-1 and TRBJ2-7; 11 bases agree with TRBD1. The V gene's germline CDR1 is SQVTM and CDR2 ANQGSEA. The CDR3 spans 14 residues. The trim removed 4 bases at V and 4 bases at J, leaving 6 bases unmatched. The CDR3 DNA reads TGCAGCGTTGGTAGGGACAGGGGGAATTACGAGCAGTACTTC. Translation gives CSVGRDRGNYEQYF.

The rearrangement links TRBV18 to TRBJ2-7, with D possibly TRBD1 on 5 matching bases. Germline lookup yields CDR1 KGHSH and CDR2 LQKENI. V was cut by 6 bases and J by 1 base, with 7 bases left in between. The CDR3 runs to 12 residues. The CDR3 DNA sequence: TGTGCCAGCTCCGACAGTTCCTACGAGCAGTACTTC. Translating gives CASSDSSYEQYF. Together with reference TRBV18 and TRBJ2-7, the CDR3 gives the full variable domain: NAGVMQNPRHLVRRRGQEARLRCSPMKGHSHVYWYRQLPEEGLKFMVYLQKENIIDESGMPKERFSAEFPKEGPSILRIQQVVRGDSAAYFCASSDSSYEQYFGPGTRLTVT.

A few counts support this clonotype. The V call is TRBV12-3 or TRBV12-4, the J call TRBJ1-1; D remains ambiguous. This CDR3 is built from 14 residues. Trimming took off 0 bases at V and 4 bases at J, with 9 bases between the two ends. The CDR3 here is CASSLARVATEAFF. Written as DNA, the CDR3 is TGTGCCAGCAGTTTAGCGCGGGTGGCCACTGAAGCTTTCTTT.

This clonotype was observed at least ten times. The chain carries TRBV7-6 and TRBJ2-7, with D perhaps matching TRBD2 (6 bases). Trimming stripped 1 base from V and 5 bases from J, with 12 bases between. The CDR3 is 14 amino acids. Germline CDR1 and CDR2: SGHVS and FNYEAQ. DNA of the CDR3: TGTGCCAGCAGCTTAGGGGGAGGCGACGACGAGCAGTACTTC. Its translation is CASSLGGGDDEQYF.

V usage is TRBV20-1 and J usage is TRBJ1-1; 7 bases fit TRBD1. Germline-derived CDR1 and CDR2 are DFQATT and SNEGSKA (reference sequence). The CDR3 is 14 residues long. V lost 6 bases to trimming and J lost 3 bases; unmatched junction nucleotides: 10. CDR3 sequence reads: CSARQGSGDTEAFF. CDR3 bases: TGCAGTGCCAGACAGGGTTCTGGGGACACTGAAGCTTTCTTT.